This T cell receptor (beta chain) was recovered during a study of lymphopenia after photon versus proton radiotherapy. Whole-study results and caveats: Oligoclonal CD8+ Temra expansion after nadir drove photon patients' diversity drop.

On this clone itself: Its cognate antigen is unknown. Other DNA sequences in this sample translate to the same CDR3.

Using immunoSEQ multiplex PCR, the repertoire was profiled, and TCRdb retains in-frame clones only, with some absent. The data show under 15,000 clones, 89% seen once. This CDR3 spans 19 amino acids. In germline, CDR1 is MDHEN, CDR2 SYDVKM. V dropped 6 bases and J dropped 3; count of bases not matched to a gene: 22. The clonotype was recovered from a man in his fifties or sixties with pancreatic cancer. The gene calls are TRBV28 and TRBJ2-7; TRBD1 aligns across 8 bases. The sequenced sample was peripheral blood, obtained from a patient treated with proton-based radiotherapy. CDR3 nucleotide sequence: TGTGCCAGCAGATCCCTTAGAATGGCAGGACAGGGAACTATCTACGAGCAGTACTTC. Its translation is CASRSLRMAGQGTIYEQYF.